The 12 T cell receptor beta chains below all came from one sample that was sequenced in a study of cytomegalovirus exposure and HLA in healthy donors. PCR was performed using 60 Vbeta and 13 Jbeta primers. TCRdb's table, derived via immunoSEQ multiplex PCR, lists solely in-frame clones and lacks some. This table has some 130,000 clones, around 9.7% appearing once. Sequencing was performed on PBMCs. The receptors shown here come from a man in his forties or fifties in good health and CMV-seronegative.

The rearrangement links TRBV19 to TRBJ1-5; D possibly corresponds to TRBD1 (6 bases). Germline loops: CDR1 LNHDA, CDR2 SQIVND (reference sequence). The CDR3 is 16 amino acids. V lost 4 bases and J lost 9, with 22 bases in between. The CDR3 is CASSTKKTGSLGPQHF. In nucleotides, the CDR3 is TGTGCCAGTAGTACGAAAAAGACAGGTTCCCTCGGGCCCCAGCATTTT. The entire variable domain, with the rest obtained from reference TRBV19 and TRBJ1-5, is as follows: DGGITQSPKYLFRKEGQNVTLSCEQNLNHDAMYWYRQDPGQGLRLIYYSQIVNDFQKGDIAEGYSVSREKKESFPLTVTSAQKNPTAFYLCASSTKKTGSLGPQHFGDGTRLSIL.

V and J are TRBV7-9 and TRBJ1-2; D gene uncertain. Deletions cut 8 bases from V and 3 bases from J, with 13 bases between. The length of the CDR3 is 13 residues. The germline V gene has CDR1 SEHNR and CDR2 FQNEAQ (reference sequence). As DNA, the CDR3 is TGTGCCAGCGCGGAAGGATCGGACTATGGCTACACCTTC. This sequence encodes CASAEGSDYGYTF.

This chain connects TRBV27 to TRBJ2-7, with TRBD2 as a possible D gene (6 bases). The CDR3 is 13 amino acids. Trimming stripped 8 bases from V and 0 bases from J, with 11 bases between. Germline CDR1 and CDR2: MNHEY and SMNVEV (reference sequence). CDR3 DNA: TGTGCCAGCTGGTCCGGGAGCTCCTACGAGCAGTACTTC. Translating it yields CASWSGSSYEQYF.

This clone occurred a few times. The rearrangement uses TRBV6-5 and TRBJ2-3; D is undetermined. Germline V gene sequence: CDR1 MNHEY, CDR2 SVGAGI. Trimming left V 5 bases short and J 0 bases short, with 6 bases between. The CDR3 extends over 13 amino acids. CDR3 residues: CASSPGSTDTQYF. CDR3 sequence (DNA): TGTGCCAGCAGTCCCGGGAGCACAGATACGCAGTATTTT.

The CDR3 DNA sequence: TGCGCCAGCAGTGAGATGATTGCTAGCGGGGGGCCCACCACAGATACGCAGTATTTT. Its translation: CASSEMIASGGPTTDTQYF. This chain connects TRBV10-1 to TRBJ2-3, with 11 nucleotides matching TRBD2. Germline V gene data show CDR1 as WNHNN and CDR2 as SYGVQD (reference sequence). The CDR3 contains 19 residues. Germline trimming cut 2 bases from V and 2 bases from J; bases unmatched to any gene: 12.

Concerning this clone itself: Its ends do not fully match the called genes, so a read error is possible. The CDR3 region has the DNA TGTGCTAGCAGCTCAGGGTATCTGTACGAGCAGTACTTC. Its protein is CASSSGYLYEQYF. The chain employs TRBV7-7 and TRBJ2-7; tentative D call: TRBD1 (5 bases). The length of the CDR3 is 13 residues. Germline CDR1 is SSHAT and CDR2 is FNYEAQ (reference sequence).

J is TRBJ2-5 and V is TRBV30, with TRBD2 matching 10 bases. Germline V gives CDR1 GTSNPN, CDR2 SVGIG (reference sequence). This CDR3 is built from 16 residues. The trim removed 4 bases at V and 4 bases at J, leaving 12 bases unmatched. This CDR3 is CAWKGESGGARETQYF. As DNA, the CDR3 is TGTGCCTGGAAGGGGGAAAGCGGGGGGGCTAGAGAGACCCAGTACTTC.

The V call is TRBV10-3, the J call TRBJ2-1; 13 bases map to TRBD2. Germline values: CDR1 ENHRY, CDR2 SYGVKD. This CDR3 region has 16 residues. V shed 2 bases, J shed 6 bases, and the junction held 4 bases outside the gene matches. The chain's CDR3 is CAISEGGTSGVNEQFF. CDR3 DNA: TGTGCCATCAGTGAGGGGGGGACTAGCGGGGTCAATGAGCAGTTCTTC.

This clone has a handful of counts. The chain employs TRBV7-9 and TRBJ2-5, with 14 nucleotides matching TRBD2. Trimming took 5 bases from V and 9 from J; bases not matched to a gene: 8. Germline CDR1 SEHNR, CDR2 FQNEAQ (reference sequence). The length of the CDR3 is 15 residues. CDR3 amino acids: CASSLRTSGGLAQYF. CDR3 sequence (DNA): TGTGCCAGCAGCCTACGGACTAGCGGGGGGCTTGCCCAGTACTTC.

This clone came up a few times. J is TRBJ1-5 and V is TRBV9, with 7 bases fitting TRBD1. J gave up 5 bases and V 0 bases, and 5 bases lay outside the gene matches. CDR3 length: 15 amino acids. Germline loops: CDR1 SGDLS, CDR2 YYNGEE. CDR3 sequence (DNA): TGTGCCAGCAGCGTAGGAACAGGGGTTTATCAGCCCCAGCATTTT. This encodes CASSVGTGVYQPQHF.

The chain uses TRBV2 and TRBJ2-7; TRBD1 matches 10 bases. Germline V gene sequence: CDR1 SNHLY, CDR2 FYNNEI. Germline trimming cut 8 bases from V and 3 bases from J; bases unmatched to any gene: 4. CDR3 length: 13 residues. The CDR3 region is CASGTGVIYEQYF. The DNA of the CDR3 is TGTGCCAGCGGGACAGGGGTTATCTACGAGCAGTACTTC.

This chain connects TRBV10-1 to TRBJ1-4; D unclear. Trimming removed 4 bases at V and 8 bases at J, with 11 bases between. Germline CDR1 reads WNHNN; CDR2 reads SYGVQD (reference sequence). CDR3 size: 13 residues. The DNA for the CDR3 is TGCGCCAGCAGTGGGCAGGTGGGCGAAAAACTGTTTTTT. Residues: CASSGQVGEKLFF.